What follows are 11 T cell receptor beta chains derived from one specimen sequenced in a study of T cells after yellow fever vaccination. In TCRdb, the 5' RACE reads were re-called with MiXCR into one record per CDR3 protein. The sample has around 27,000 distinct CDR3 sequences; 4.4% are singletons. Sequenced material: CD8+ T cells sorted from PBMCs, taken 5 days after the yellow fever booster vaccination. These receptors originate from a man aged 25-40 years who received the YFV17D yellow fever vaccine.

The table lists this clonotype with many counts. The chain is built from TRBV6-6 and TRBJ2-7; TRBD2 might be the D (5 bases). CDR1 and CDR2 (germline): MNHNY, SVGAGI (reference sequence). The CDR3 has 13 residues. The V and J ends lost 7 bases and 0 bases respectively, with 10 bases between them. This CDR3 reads CASNGLNSYEQYF. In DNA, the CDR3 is TGTGCCAGCAATGGACTTAACTCCTACGAGCAGTACTTC.

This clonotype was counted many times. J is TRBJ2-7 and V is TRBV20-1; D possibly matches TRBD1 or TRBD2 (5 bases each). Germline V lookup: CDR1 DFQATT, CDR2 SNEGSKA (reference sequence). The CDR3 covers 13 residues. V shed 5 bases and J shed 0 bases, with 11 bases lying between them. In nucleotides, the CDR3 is TGCAGTGCTGGGACCGTCAACTCCTACGAGCAGTACTTC. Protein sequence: CSAGTVNSYEQYF.

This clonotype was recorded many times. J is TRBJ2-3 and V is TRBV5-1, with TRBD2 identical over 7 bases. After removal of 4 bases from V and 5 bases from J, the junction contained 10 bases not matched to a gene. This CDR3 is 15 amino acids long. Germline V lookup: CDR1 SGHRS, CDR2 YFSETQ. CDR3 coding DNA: TGCGCCAGCAGCCGTCTGGCGGGAGATGTAGATACGCAGTATTTT. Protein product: CASSRLAGDVDTQYF.

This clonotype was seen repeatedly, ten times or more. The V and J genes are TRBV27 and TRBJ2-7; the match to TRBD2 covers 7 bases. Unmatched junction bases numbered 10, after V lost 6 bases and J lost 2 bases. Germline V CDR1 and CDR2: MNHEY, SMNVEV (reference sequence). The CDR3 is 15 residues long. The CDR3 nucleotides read TGTGCCAGCAGCTATCTAGCGGCCGCTACCTACGAGCAGTACTTC. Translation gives CASSYLAAATYEQYF.

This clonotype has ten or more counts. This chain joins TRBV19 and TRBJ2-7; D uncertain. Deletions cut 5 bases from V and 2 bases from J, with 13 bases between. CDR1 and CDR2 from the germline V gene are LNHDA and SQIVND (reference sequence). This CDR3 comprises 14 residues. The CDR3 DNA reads TGTGCCAGTAGTTTCCGGACGAGTACCTACGAGCAGTACTTC. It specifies CASSFRTSTYEQYF.

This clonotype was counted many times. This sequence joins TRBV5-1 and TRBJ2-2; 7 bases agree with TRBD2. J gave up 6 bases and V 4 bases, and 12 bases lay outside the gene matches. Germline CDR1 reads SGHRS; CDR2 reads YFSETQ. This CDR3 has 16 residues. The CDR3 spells CASSLGTIKFSGELFF. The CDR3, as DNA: TGCGCCAGCAGCCTGGGGACTATTAAGTTCTCCGGGGAGCTGTTTTTT.

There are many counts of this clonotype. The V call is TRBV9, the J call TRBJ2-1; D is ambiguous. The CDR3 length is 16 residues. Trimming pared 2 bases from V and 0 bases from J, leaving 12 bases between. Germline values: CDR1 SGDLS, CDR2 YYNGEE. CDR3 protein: CASSVDTLSSYNEQFF. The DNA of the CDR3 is TGTGCCAGCAGCGTTGACACACTGAGCTCCTACAATGAGCAGTTCTTC.

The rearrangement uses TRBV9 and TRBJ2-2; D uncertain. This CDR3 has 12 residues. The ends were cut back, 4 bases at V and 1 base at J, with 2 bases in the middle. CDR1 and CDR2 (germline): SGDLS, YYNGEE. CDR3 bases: TGTGCCAGCAGCAAGAACACCGGGGAGCTGTTTTTT. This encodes CASSKNTGELFF.

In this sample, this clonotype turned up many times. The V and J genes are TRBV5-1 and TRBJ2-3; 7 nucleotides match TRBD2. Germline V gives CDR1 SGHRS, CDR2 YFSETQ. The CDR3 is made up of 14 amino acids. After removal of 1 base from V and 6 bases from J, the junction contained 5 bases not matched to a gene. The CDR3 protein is CASSLPAGRDTQYF. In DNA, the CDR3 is TGCGCCAGCAGCTTGCCAGCGGGACGTGATACGCAGTATTTT.

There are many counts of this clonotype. CDR3 loop: CASSLVAYSGQFF. CDR3 DNA: TGTGCCAGCAGCTTAGTTGCCTATTCGGGCCAGTTCTTC. The gene calls are TRBV7-9 and TRBJ2-1; D uncertain. V was shortened by 1 base and J by 13 bases, with 14 bases between the two germline ends. CDR1 SEHNR and CDR2 FQNEAQ come from the germline V gene (reference sequence). There are 13 residues in the CDR3.

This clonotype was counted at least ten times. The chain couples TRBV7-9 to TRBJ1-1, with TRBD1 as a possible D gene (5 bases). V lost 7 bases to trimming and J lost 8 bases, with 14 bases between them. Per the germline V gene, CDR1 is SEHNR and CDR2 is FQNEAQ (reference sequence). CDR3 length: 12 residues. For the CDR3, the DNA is TGTGCCAGCACCTACACAGGAGGAGAAGCTTTCTTT. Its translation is CASTYTGGEAFF.